This TCR beta chain is drawn from a study of T cells in localized non-small cell lung cancer. This CDR3 region has 11 residues. Germline loops: CDR1 GTSNPN, CDR2 SVGIG (reference sequence). V lost 4 bases and J lost 2, with 5 bases in between. Turning to this clone: Its antigen is not known. Other DNA sequences from this sample encode an identical CDR3 as well.

This table comes from immunoSEQ multiplex PCR, and its TCRdb copy is limited to in-frame clones, with some not included. Here the sample spans 100,000 to 150,000 clones, roughly 90% being singletons. Findings of the study overall: Of the top 100 tumor clones, median around 55 were in adjacent lung, some 29 among its top 100. Greater blood T cell density accompanied longer overall survival. T cell clonality was highest in uninvolved adjacent lung, above tumor.

The clonotype comes from a female donor at least 60 years old with stage I lung adenocarcinoma. The chain has TRBV30 and TRBJ1-1; no clear D. The sample in question was peripheral blood, obtained before any cancer treatment. In DNA form, the CDR3 reads TGTGCCTGGATCGGAAACACTGAAGCTTTCTTT. This gives the protein CAWIGNTEAFF.